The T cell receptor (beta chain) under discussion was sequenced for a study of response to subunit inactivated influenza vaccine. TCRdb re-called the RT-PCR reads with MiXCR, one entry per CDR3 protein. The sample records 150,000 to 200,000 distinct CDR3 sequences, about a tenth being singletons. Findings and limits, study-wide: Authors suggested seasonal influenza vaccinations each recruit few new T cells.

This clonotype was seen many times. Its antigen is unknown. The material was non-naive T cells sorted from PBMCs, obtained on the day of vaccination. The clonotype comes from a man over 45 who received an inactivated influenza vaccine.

CDR3 residues: CASSVGQGSYEQYF. The CDR3 nucleotides read TGTGCCAGCAGCGTGGGACAGGGTTCTTACGAGCAGTACTTC. V is TRBV27 and J is TRBJ2-7; 9 bases align to TRBD1. V was clipped by 6 bases and J by 4 bases; unmatched bases: 7. CDR3 size: 14 residues. The germline V gene encodes CDR1 MNHEY and CDR2 SMNVEV (reference sequence).